This TCR beta chain was retrieved from a study of T-cell memory formation after mild COVID-19. TCRdb re-called the 5' RACE reads through MiXCR, storing one row per CDR3 protein. Seen here are 530,000 or so distinct CDR3 sequences, roughly 17% observed once, and the top ten hold around 7.8%. Findings of the study overall: Certain responding clones were present in pre-infection memory, suggesting participation of cross-reactive memory.

The ends were cut back, 6 bases at V and 5 bases at J, with 14 bases in the middle. The CDR3 sequence is 14 residues long. This clonotype has a handful of counts. Its antigen is not identified. The sequence was collected from an adult woman who had mild COVID-19 (a few samples of this study predate the infection). Cell type and time point are not known. The sequenced sample consisted of PBMCs or a T cell subset sorted from them (not recorded which). The rearrangement links TRBV12-3 or TRBV12-4 to TRBJ2-4, with no clear D. As DNA, the CDR3 is TGTGCCAGCAGGTCCGACGGATGGGAAAACATTCAGTACTTC. It encodes CASRSDGWENIQYF.